This T cell receptor beta chain was recorded in a study of technical replicates of blood from a few donors. TCRdb's table, derived via immunoSEQ multiplex PCR, lists solely in-frame clones and lacks some. Altogether around 100,000 clones are present, 96% being singletons, with the ten largest covering approximately 0.2%. Germline V lookup: CDR1 MDHEN, CDR2 SYDVKM. Between the trimmed V and J ends, which lost 4 bases and 12 bases, there was a span of 16 bases. This CDR3 has 12 amino acids. The genes are TRBV28 and TRBJ2-7; a possible D gene is TRBD1 (6 bases). The sequence was collected from a human donor in good health. Sequenced: T cells isolated from PBMCs. The chain's CDR3 is CASSSSDSRVYF. CDR3 sequence (DNA): TGTGCCAGCAGTTCGTCGGACAGCCGTGTGTACTTC.